This T cell receptor beta chain came from a study of T cells after posttransplantation cyclophosphamide. This clone has ten or more counts. What it binds is unknown. Here immunoSEQ multiplex PCR was the method, and the copy in TCRdb shows in-frame clones only, minus some. Listed for the sample are around 34,000 clones, none seen a single time. The V and J ends lost 5 bases and 3 bases, in that order; junction bases with no gene match: 2. The CDR3 runs to 13 residues. In germline, CDR1 is GTSNPN, CDR2 SVGIG (reference sequence). Study-wide results and caveats: Donor-recipient repertoire similarity was low at 1-2 months, rising over year one.

The sequence was collected from a woman aged 50 to 60 in good health and a related stem cell transplant donor. The V gene is TRBV30, the J gene TRBJ2-1; TRBD2 agrees at 9 bases. The sample taken for sequencing was PBMCs. CDR3 nucleotides: TGTGCCTGGCAGCGGGAGGTCTACAATGAGCAGTTCTTC. Translation: CAWQREVYNEQFF. Supplemented by reference TRBV30 and TRBJ2-1, the full variable domain reads SQTIHQWPATLVQPVGSPLSLECTVEGTSNPNLYWYRQAAGRGLQLLFYSVGIGQISSEVPQNLSASRPQDRQFILSSKKLLLSDSGFYLCAWQREVYNEQFFGPGTRLTVL.